These 2 T cell receptor beta chains came from one sample sequenced in a study of CD8+ T cells in alopecia areata. Isolated RNA was reverse transcribed into cDNA used as the sequencing template. Sequencing used immunoSEQ multiplex PCR; TCRdb keeps in-frame clones, though not all of them. The sample yields 210,000 or so clones, approximately 65% seen once. The sample's treatment: oral pan-JAK inhibitor, 5-10 mg twice daily. The sample here was CD4+ T cells sorted from blood, taken around week 46, from a patient treated with tofacitinib. The origin of the receptors is a human donor with alopecia areata.

The CDR3 nucleotides read TGTGCCTGGACAGGGGACACAGATACGCAGTATTTT. Amino acid sequence: CAWTGDTDTQYF. The chain has TRBV30 and TRBJ2-3; the D gene is possibly TRBD1 (6 bases). This CDR3 is 12 amino acids long. The V end was cut by 4 bases, the J end by 2 bases, with 7 bases between. Germline V lookup: CDR1 GTSNPN, CDR2 SVGIG (reference sequence).

This clone was seen a handful of times. The J gene is TRBJ1-6, the V gene TRBV14; weak D call: TRBD1 (6 bases). The germline CDR1 and CDR2 sequences are SGHDN and FVKESK. The V and J ends lost 0 bases and 6 bases respectively, with 9 bases between them. This CDR3 comprises 15 residues. The CDR3 loop reads CASSQDNRVNSPLHF. CDR3 nucleotides: TGTGCCAGCAGCCAAGATAACAGGGTTAATTCACCCCTCCACTTT.